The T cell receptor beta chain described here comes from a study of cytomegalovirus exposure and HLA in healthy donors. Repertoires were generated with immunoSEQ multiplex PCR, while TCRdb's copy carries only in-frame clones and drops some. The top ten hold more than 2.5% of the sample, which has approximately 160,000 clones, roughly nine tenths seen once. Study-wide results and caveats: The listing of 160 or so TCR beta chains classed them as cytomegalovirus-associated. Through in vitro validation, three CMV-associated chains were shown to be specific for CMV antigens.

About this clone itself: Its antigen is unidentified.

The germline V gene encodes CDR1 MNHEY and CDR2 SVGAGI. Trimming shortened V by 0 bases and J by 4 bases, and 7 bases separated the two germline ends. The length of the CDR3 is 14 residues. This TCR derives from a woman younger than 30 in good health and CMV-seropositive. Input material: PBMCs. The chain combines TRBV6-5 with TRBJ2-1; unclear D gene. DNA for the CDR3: TGTGCCAGCAGTTACTCGGGCGATTACAATGAGCAGTTCTTC. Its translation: CASSYSGDYNEQFF.